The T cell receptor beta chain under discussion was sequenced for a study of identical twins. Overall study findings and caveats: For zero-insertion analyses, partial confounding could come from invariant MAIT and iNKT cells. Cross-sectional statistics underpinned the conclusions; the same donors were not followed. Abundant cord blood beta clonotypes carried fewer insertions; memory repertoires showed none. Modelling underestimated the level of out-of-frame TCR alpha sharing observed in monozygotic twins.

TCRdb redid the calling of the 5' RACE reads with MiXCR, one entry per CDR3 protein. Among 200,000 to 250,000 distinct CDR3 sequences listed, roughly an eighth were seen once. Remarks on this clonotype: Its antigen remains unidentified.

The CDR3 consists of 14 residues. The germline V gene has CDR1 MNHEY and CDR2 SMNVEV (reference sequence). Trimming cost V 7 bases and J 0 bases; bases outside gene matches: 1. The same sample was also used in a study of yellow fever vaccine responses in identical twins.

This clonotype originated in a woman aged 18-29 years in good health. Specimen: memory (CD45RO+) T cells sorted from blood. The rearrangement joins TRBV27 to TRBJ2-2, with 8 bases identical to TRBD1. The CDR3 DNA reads TGTGCCAGCAAGGACAGGGCGAACACCGGGGAGCTGTTTTTT. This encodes CASKDRANTGELFF.